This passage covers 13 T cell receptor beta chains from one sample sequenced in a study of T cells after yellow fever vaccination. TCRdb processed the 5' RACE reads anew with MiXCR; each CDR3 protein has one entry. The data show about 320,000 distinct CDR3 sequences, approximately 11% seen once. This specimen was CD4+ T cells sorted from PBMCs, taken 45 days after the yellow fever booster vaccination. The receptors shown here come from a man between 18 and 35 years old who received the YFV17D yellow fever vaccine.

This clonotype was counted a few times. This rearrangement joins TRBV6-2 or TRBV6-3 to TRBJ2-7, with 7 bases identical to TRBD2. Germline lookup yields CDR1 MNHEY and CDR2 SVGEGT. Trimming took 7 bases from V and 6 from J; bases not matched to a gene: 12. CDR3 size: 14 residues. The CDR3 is CASTLFGRGGEQYF. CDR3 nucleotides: TGTGCCAGCACCTTATTCGGCCGCGGGGGCGAGCAGTACTTC.

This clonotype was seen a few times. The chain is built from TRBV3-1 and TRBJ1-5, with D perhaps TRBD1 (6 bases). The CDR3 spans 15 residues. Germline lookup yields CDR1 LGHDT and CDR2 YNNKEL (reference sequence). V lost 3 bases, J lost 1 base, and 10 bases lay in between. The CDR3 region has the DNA TGTGCCAGCAGCCAGGCGGACAGAAGCAATCAGCCCCAGCATTTT. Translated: CASSQADRSNQPQHF.

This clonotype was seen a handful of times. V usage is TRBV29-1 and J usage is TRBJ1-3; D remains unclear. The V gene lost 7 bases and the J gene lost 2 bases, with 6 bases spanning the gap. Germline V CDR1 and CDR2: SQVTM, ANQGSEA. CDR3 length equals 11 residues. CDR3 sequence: CSAGTGNTIYF. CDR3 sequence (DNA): TGCAGCGCGGGGACTGGAAACACCATATATTTT.

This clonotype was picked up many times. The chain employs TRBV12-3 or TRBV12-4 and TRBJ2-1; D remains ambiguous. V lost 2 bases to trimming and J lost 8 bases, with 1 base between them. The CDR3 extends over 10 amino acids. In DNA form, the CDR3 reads TGTGCCAGCAGTTTATATGAGCAGTTCTTC. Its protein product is CASSLYEQFF.

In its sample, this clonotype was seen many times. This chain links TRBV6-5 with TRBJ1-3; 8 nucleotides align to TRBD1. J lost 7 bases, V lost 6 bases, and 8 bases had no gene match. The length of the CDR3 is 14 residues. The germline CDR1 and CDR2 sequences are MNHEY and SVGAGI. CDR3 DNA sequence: TGTGCCAGCAGCCAGACAGGGGATCTGAACACCATATATTTT. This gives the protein CASSQTGDLNTIYF.

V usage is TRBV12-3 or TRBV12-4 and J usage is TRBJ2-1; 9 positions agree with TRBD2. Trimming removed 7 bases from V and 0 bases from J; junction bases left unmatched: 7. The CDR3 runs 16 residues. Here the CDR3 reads CASTLAGSLSYNEQFF. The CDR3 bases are TGTGCCAGCACACTAGCGGGCTCCCTCTCCTACAATGAGCAGTTCTTC.

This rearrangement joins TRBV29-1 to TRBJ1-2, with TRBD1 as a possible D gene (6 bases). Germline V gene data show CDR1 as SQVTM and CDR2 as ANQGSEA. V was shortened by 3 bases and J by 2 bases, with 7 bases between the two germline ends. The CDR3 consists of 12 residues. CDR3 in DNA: TGCAGCGTTGAGGACAGCAACTATGGCTACACCTTC. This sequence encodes CSVEDSNYGYTF.

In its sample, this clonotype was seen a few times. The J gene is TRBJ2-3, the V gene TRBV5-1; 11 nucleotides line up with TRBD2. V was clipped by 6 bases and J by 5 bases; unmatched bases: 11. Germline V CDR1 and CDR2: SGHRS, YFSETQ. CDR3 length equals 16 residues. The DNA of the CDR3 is TGCGCCAGCAACCCACGACTAGCGGGGTTTGGAGATACGCAGTATTTT. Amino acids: CASNPRLAGFGDTQYF.

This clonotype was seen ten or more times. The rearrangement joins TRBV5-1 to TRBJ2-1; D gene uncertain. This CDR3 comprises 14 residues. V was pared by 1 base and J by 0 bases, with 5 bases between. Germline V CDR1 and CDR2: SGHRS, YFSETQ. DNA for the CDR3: TGCGCCAGCAGCTTGCAGAGCTCCTACAATGAGCAGTTCTTC. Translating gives CASSLQSSYNEQFF.

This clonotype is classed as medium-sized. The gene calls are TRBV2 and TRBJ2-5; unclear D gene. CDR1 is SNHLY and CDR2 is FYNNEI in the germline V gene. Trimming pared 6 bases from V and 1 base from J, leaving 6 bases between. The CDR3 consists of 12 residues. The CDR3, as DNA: TGTGCCAGCAGAAACGCCCAAGAGACCCAGTACTTC. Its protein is CASRNAQETQYF.

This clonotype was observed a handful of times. CDR3 DNA: TGTGCCAGCAGCGAGACTCAGGGGGATCAGCCCCAGCATTTT. It yields the protein CASSETQGDQPQHF. The genes are TRBV4-2 and TRBJ1-5; 7 bases match TRBD1. The CDR3 extends over 14 amino acids. Germline V CDR1 and CDR2: LGHNA, YNFKEQ. V gave up 5 bases and J gave up 5 bases; unmatched junction bases: 6.

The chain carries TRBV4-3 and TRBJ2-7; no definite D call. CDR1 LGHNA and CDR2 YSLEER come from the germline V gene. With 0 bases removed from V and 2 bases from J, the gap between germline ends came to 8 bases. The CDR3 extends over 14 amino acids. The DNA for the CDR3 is TGCGCCAGCAGCCAAGAGCCGCGAACCTACGAGCAGTACTTC. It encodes CASSQEPRTYEQYF.

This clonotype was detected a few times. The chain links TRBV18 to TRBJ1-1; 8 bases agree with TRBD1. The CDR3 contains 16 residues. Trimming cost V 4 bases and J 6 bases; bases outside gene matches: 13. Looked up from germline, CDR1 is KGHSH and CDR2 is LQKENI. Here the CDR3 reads CASSQSHGQGAAEAFF. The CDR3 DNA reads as TGTGCCAGCTCACAAAGCCACGGGCAGGGGGCGGCTGAAGCTTTCTTT.